The entry below gives a single T cell receptor beta chain sequence along with its context. Its antigen is still unknown. The record originates from a study of Ad26.COV2.S vaccination and SARS-CoV-2 variants. Trimming pared 4 bases from V and 7 bases from J, leaving 19 bases between. The CDR3 has 15 amino acids. CDR1 is LGHDT and CDR2 is YNNKEL in the germline V gene (reference sequence). The treatment here: around 19 received Ad26.COV2.S at low or high dose, single or two shots; 5 received placebo; per-sample allocation not given. The study sampled participants on day 63 after the first vaccine or placebo injection. Assay used: immunoSEQ multiplex PCR; TCRdb lists only in-frame clones, some missing. Among 250,000 or so clones listed, around 88% were seen once. Findings and limits, study-wide: Across vaccine and placebo recipients, the breadth of non-spike TCRs was similar.

The sequence came from a person between 18 and 60 years old who received the Ad26.COV2.S COVID-19 vaccine or a placebo. The chain couples TRBV3-1 (or the pseudogene TRBV3-2) to TRBJ1-1; TRBD1 might be the D (5 bases). The sample consisted of peripheral blood, taken in a trial of Ad26.COV2.S vaccine versus placebo. In DNA, the CDR3 is TGTGCCAGCAGCCGGGGAAAGACAGTTAGAAGTGAAGCTTTCTTT. Translated: CASSRGKTVRSEAFF.